This T cell receptor beta chain was found in a study of blood T cells in healthy people across ages. Overall study findings and caveats: Donor CMV status, an unknown factor, possibly confounded changes in expanded clonotypes. Compared with aged donors, long-lived donors showed fewer expanded clones, suggesting selection. Age advanced and TCR beta diversity per million T cells fell, roughly linearly.

The use of a sample-barcoded 5' primer and a J-beta primer mix characterized a second PCR of about 7 to 12 cycles. TCRdb re-analysed the 5' RACE reads in MiXCR, keeping a single row per CDR3 protein. Here the sample spans about 1.1 million distinct CDR3 sequences, 30% to 40% being singletons. CDR1 and CDR2 (germline): LGHNA, YSLEER. The CDR3 has 17 amino acids. Remarks on this clonotype: What it binds is unknown. One junction end disagrees with the germline gene, perhaps due to a read error.

Material: blood. The gene calls are TRBV4-3 and TRBJ2-1; TRBD1 matches at 8 bases. This receptor was identified in a man between 18 and 29 years old in good health. CDR3 nucleotides: TGCGCCAGCAGCCAAGAAGGCAGGGGGCTTTTTTACAATGAGCAGGTCTTC. It yields the protein CASSQEGRGLFYNEQVF.